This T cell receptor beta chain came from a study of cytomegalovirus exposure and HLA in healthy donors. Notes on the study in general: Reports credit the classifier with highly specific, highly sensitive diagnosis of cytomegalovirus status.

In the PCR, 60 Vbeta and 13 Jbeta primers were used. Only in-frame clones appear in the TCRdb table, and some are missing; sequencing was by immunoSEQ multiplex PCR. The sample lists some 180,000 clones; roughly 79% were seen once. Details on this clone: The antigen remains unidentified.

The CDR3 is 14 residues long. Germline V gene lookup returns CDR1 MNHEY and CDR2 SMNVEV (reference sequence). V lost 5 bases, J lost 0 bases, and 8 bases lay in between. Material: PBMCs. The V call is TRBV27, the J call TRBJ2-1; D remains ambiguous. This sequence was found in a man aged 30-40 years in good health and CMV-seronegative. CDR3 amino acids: CASSQWSSYNEQFF. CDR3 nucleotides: TGTGCCAGCAGTCAGTGGAGCTCCTACAATGAGCAGTTCTTC.